Included here is one TCR beta chain sequence, with context. The antigen it recognizes is unknown. Base qualities were left out, and no much larger clone turns up one base away. Whole blood was collected in K2EDTA tubes by collaborating institutions according to the institutions' own protocols. Collaborator samples were shipped for TCRbeta analysis as frozen whole blood, isolated PBMCs, or DNA extracted from either sample type. The immunoSEQ Assay, a bias-controlled multiplex PCR, was used to amplify TCRbeta CDR3 regions from genomic DNA. As for how the authors treated the data: Within the assay, amplification of reference gene primers was used to estimate how many nucleated cells each sample contained. To quantify the absolute abundance of each unique TCRbeta CDR3 rearrangement, sequence reads were collapsed and filtered. Productive Simpson clonality was computed per sample as the square root of Simpson's diversity index over productive rearrangements. Imported from immuneACCESS, the table was reduced by TCRdb to in-frame sequences with V and J called. These copies leave out some clones; in studies compared against another copy, an unresolved V gene accounts for under half, and the cause of the remainder is not known. That table supplies the V and J calls and clone size; D and trimming were determined from the DNA. The sample table shows about 170,000 clones, and around 84% are seen once. 3.3% of the sample comes from the top ten.

The data are from a study of blood T cell repertoires in COVID-19 (dated by TCRdb to between 2020 and 2021). For the study in its entirety: The collaborator samples originated in the United States, Italy and Spain and spanned the acute and convalescent phases of COVID-19. The prospective study material was composed of cDNA or gDNA derived from T cells, B-cell-depleted T cells, or PBMCs. Subjects who had been exposed to COVID-19, were actively infected with it, or had recovered from it provided the deeply sampled blood TCRbeta repertoires that made up the dataset. The repertoires were released in a freely available public database meant as a resource for research on the immune response to SARS-CoV-2. The samples were drawn from the first 160 participants of the ongoing ImmuneRACE study and from 1,254 subjects provided by 6 global collaborators. A de-identified subject ID, COVID-19 status, age in years and sex were almost always included in the sample metadata. HLA class I and class II types, where available, came from metadata supplied by the sample provider rather than from assay-based typing. Points the paper makes about the study in general: Clinical and demographic metadata were provided uncurated, with the amount varying by source and participant.

The CDR3 goes from the cysteine to the phenylalanine over 15 residues. The sequence is cut down to CDR3 DNA, 45 bases in frame from base 1. CDR1 and CDR2 are read off the germline V gene (reference sequence) as DFQATT and SNEGSKA. The junction shows trimming of 3 bases on V and 7 bases on J, and the gene matches do not reach 7 bases of it. This chain joins TRBV20-1 to TRBJ2-1; 12 middle bases align to TRBD2. The sequenced sample consisted of peripheral blood. This receptor was identified in a human donor with acute or convalescent COVID-19. The donor label of this sample is uncertain. The nucleotides are TGCAGTGCTAGTTTCCTAGCGGGGGGGCTTAATGAGCAGTTCTTC. It specifies CSASFLAGGLNEQFF.